This record concerns one T cell receptor beta chain sequence. Its antigen remains unknown. This specimen belongs to a study of cytomegalovirus exposure and HLA in healthy donors. Overall study context: Out of 170 million or so T cells, an earlier analysis found some 120 million unique TCR beta sequences in total. An early data release held some 85 million unique TCRs from HLA-typed donors.

Use of 60 Vbeta and 13 Jbeta primers characterized the PCR. Clones were sequenced by immunoSEQ multiplex PCR, and TCRdb holds only the in-frame ones, with some missing. This table has some 100,000 clones, approximately 77% appearing once. Study results and limitations: Earlier analysis found most TCR beta V segments productive about 90% or about 30% of the time. Among TCR sequences, most were rare, though some public TCRs appeared in many donors.

This CDR3 has 15 residues. V was pared by 4 bases and J by 5 bases, with 18 bases between. Germline V lookup: CDR1 SGHRS, CDR2 YFSETQ. This sequence was found in a man aged 45 to 65 in good health and CMV-seropositive. Sequences were obtained from PBMCs. The V gene is TRBV5-1, the J gene TRBJ1-2, with D hard to call. The CDR3: CASSPGGIPGYGYTF. The CDR3 coding sequence is TGCGCCAGCAGCCCGGGAGGGATACCTGGATATGGCTACACCTTC.